Presented here are 20 T cell receptor beta chains from one specimen sequenced in a study of Ad26.COV2.S vaccination and SARS-CoV-2 variants. Assay used: immunoSEQ multiplex PCR; TCRdb lists only in-frame clones, some missing. The data show 350,000 to 450,000 clones, 92% seen once. Treatment given: around 19 received Ad26.COV2.S at low or high dose, single or two shots; a few received placebo; per-sample allocation not given. Samples came from day 63 after the first vaccine or placebo injection. The source material was peripheral blood, sampled in a trial of Ad26.COV2.S vaccine versus placebo. The source is a person aged 18 to 59 who received the Ad26.COV2.S COVID-19 vaccine or a placebo.

The chain recombines TRBV19 with TRBJ2-7; possible D gene TRBD1, 5 bases. This CDR3 has 13 residues. Germline-derived CDR1 and CDR2 are LNHDA and SQIVND (reference sequence). V gave up 5 bases and J gave up 4 bases, with 12 bases separating them. This chain's CDR3 is CASSPTTAYEQYF. For the CDR3, the DNA is TGTGCCAGTAGTCCCACGACAGCGTACGAGCAGTACTTC. Complete variable domain (other parts from reference TRBV19 and TRBJ2-7): DGGITQSPKYLFRKEGQNVTLSCEQNLNHDAMYWYRQDPGQGLRLIYYSQIVNDFQKGDIAEGYSVSREKKESFPLTVTSAQKNPTAFYLCASSPTTAYEQYFGPGTRLTVT.

J is TRBJ1-2 and V is TRBV7-8; D uncertain. This CDR3 has 13 residues. V lost 5 bases to trimming and J lost 3 bases, with 10 bases between them. CDR1 SGHVS and CDR2 FQNEAQ come from the germline V gene. The CDR3, as DNA: TGTGCCAGCAGCCCCCCCCCTTACTATGGCTACACCTTC. Its protein is CASSPPPYYGYTF.

DNA for the CDR3: TGCGCCAGCAGCGAAGGGACAGGGGAAAGTCAGCCCCAGCATTTT. It is translated as CASSEGTGESQPQHF. The rearrangement links TRBV4-1 to TRBJ1-5; 10 positions agree with TRBD1. The CDR3 totals 15 residues. CDR1 is MGHRA and CDR2 is YSYEKL in the germline V gene. The trim removed 5 bases at V and 6 bases at J, leaving 7 bases unmatched.

This rearrangement joins TRBV5-5 to TRBJ1-2, with 7 bases identical to TRBD1. Germline V gene data show CDR1 as SGHKS and CDR2 as YYEKEE (reference sequence). The ends lost 3 bases at V and 0 bases at J; junction bases unmatched: 5. This CDR3 is 15 amino acids long. In DNA form, the CDR3 reads TGTGCCAGCAGCTGGGGGGGACAGACTAACTATGGCTACACCTTC. It codes for CASSWGGQTNYGYTF. Looking up the rest from reference TRBV5-5 and TRBJ1-2 gives the full variable domain: DAGVTQSPTHLIKTRGQQVTLRCSPISGHKSVSWYQQVLGQGPQFIFQYYEKEERGRGNFPDRFSARQFPNYSSELNVNALLLGDSALYLCASSWGGQTNYGYTFGSGTRLTVV.

The V call is TRBV7-8, the J call TRBJ1-1; D uncertain. The CDR3 is 17 residues long. The V end lost 0 bases, the J end lost 0 bases, and 14 bases lay between the germline ends. CDR1 and CDR2 (germline): SGHVS, FQNEAQ. DNA for the CDR3: TGTGCCAGCAGCTTAGCCAAGGTTAGACTTTTGAACACTGAAGCTTTCTTT. As protein: CASSLAKVRLLNTEAFF.

The chain couples TRBV7-9 to TRBJ2-1; D might be TRBD1 or TRBD2, each matching 5 bases. CDR1 and CDR2 (germline): SEHNR, FQNEAQ (reference sequence). The V end was cut by 7 bases, the J end by 8 bases, with 12 bases between. This CDR3 comprises 12 residues. The CDR3 bases are TGTGCCAGCACCCCGGGGCAGGATGAGCAGTTCTTC. This sequence encodes CASTPGQDEQFF.

The chain employs TRBV19 and TRBJ1-2; weak D call: TRBD1 (5 bases). The length of the CDR3 is 12 residues. Germline CDR1 reads LNHDA; CDR2 reads SQIVND (reference sequence). V shed 7 bases and J shed 5 bases, with 11 bases lying between them. CDR3 DNA: TGTGCCAGTACCAACGGGGGTTATGGCTACACCTTC. As protein: CASTNGGYGYTF.

This clone appeared a single time. V usage is TRBV27 and J usage is TRBJ2-2; the match to TRBD2 covers 10 bases. The germline CDR1 and CDR2 sequences are MNHEY and SMNVEV (reference sequence). The J segment lost 3 bases and the V segment lost 6 bases, leaving 7 bases of the junction unmatched. This CDR3 has 16 amino acids. CDR3: CASSPTLAGDTGELFF. In nucleotides, the CDR3 is TGTGCCAGCAGCCCTACTCTAGCGGGGGACACCGGGGAGCTGTTTTTT.

V is TRBV12-2 and J is TRBJ1-1; the table names TRBD1, a call not compared with the DNA. TRBV12-2 is a pseudogene segment. The CDR3 has 15 amino acids. The chain's CDR3 is CASRLAPGHPSEAFF. CDR3 coding DNA: TGTGCAAGTCGCTTAGCGCCGGGACACCCTAGCGAAGCTTTCTTT.

To note about this clone: The junction does not match germline at one end; this may be a read error. This sequence joins TRBV10-3 and TRBJ2-1, with a tentative D call TRBD1 (5 bases). The CDR3 covers 14 residues. In germline, CDR1 is ENHRY, CDR2 SYGVKD. The CDR3 DNA sequence: TGTGCCCCAGGAGATGGGCACAGGTACAATGGGCAGTTCTTC. This gives the protein CAPGDGHRYNGQFF.

The chain is built from TRBV7-9 and TRBJ2-7, with 7 bases fitting TRBD1. Germline CDR1 and CDR2: SEHNR and FQNEAQ (reference sequence). The CDR3 runs 16 residues. Trimming at V came to 5 bases and at J to 6 bases, leaving 16 bases not matched to a gene. The CDR3 DNA reads as TGTGCCAGCAGCACATCCTCCGGGACAGCCTTGGTCGAGCAGTACTTC. Translation gives CASSTSSGTALVEQYF.

The V gene is TRBV7-2, the J gene TRBJ2-7; the D call may be TRBD1 or TRBD2 (5 bases each). The CDR3 is made up of 15 amino acids. V dropped 1 base and J dropped 5 bases, with 15 bases sitting between them. Per the germline V gene, CDR1 is SGHTA and CDR2 is FQGNSA. This CDR3 is CASSLVWGISDEQYF. The DNA for the CDR3 is TGTGCCAGCAGCTTAGTGTGGGGGATCTCGGACGAGCAGTACTTC.

The chain employs TRBV9 and TRBJ2-1; 10 bases are shared with TRBD2. The length of the CDR3 is 14 residues. V lost 2 bases and J lost 14; bases outside the gene matches: 10. Germline loops: CDR1 SGDLS, CDR2 YYNGEE. CDR3: CASSVTSGPVTEFF. The CDR3 DNA reads TGTGCCAGCAGCGTGACTAGCGGGCCGGTGACGGAGTTCTTC.

To note about this clone: Additional DNA sequences in this sample encode the identical CDR3. This chain joins TRBV5-6 and TRBJ1-2; TRBD1 agrees at 7 bases. CDR3 size: 14 residues. Germline lookup yields CDR1 SGHDT and CDR2 YYEEEE. The ends lost 0 bases at V and 2 bases at J; junction bases unmatched: 1. CDR3 sequence: CASSLGQGNYGYTF. CDR3 sequence (DNA): TGTGCCAGCAGCTTGGGACAGGGCAACTATGGCTACACCTTC.

This sequence joins TRBV19 and TRBJ2-1, with TRBD2 matching over 8 bases. After removal of 5 bases from V and 5 bases from J, the junction contained 14 bases not matched to a gene. Germline V gene sequence: CDR1 LNHDA, CDR2 SQIVND (reference sequence). This CDR3 region has 17 residues. The CDR3 bases are TGTGCCAGTAGTTTTCTAGCCGGGCGGGGGGCTAACAATGAGCAGTTCTTC. This translates into CASSFLAGRGANNEQFF.

The rearrangement uses TRBV15 and TRBJ2-7; D perhaps matches TRBD1 (5 bases). CDR1 is LNHNV, CDR2 YYDKDF, per germline (reference sequence). V lost 1 base and J lost 2, with 6 bases in between. The CDR3 sequence is 13 residues long. The CDR3 DNA reads TGTGCCACCAGCAGAGGACAGACCTACGAGCAGTACTTC. It specifies CATSRGQTYEQYF. The full variable domain, with the rest looked up from reference TRBV15 and TRBJ2-7, is DAMVIQNPRYQVTQFGKPVTLSCSQTLNHNVMYWYQQKSSQAPKLLFHYYDKDFNNEADTPDNFQSRRPNTSFCFLDIRSPGLGDTAMYLCATSRGQTYEQYFGPGTRLTVT.

The genes are TRBV9 and TRBJ1-3, with D perhaps TRBD1 (5 bases). This CDR3 has 15 residues. The germline V and J ends were trimmed by 5 bases and 0 bases, with 12 bases remaining between them. CDR1 is SGDLS and CDR2 is YYNGEE in the germline V gene. CDR3 amino acids: CASRRDSSSGNTIYF. The DNA of the CDR3 is TGTGCCAGCAGGCGGGACTCTAGCTCTGGAAACACCATATATTTT.

This clone was seen just once. V usage is TRBV21-1 and J usage is TRBJ2-1; TRBD2, the table's D call, lacks a check against the DNA. TRBV21-1 is annotated as a pseudogene. The CDR3 runs 19 residues. The CDR3 protein is CASSKGRRTSGHMENEQFF. CDR3 DNA: TGTGCCAGCAGCAAAGGGCGTCGGACTAGCGGACACATGGAGAATGAGCAGTTCTTC.

The chain recombines TRBV29-1 with TRBJ2-3, with D hard to call. The CDR3 has 13 residues. The germline V and J ends were trimmed by 4 bases and 6 bases, with 14 bases remaining between them. Per the germline V gene, CDR1 is SQVTM and CDR2 is ANQGSEA. CDR3 sequence reads: CSVGGLFVDTQYF. The CDR3 DNA reads TGCAGCGTTGGGGGTCTGTTCGTGGATACGCAGTATTTT.

J is TRBJ1-2 and V is TRBV5-4; no firm D call. Trimming took off 2 bases at V and 4 bases at J, with 9 bases between the two ends. The CDR3 is 13 amino acids. Germline V gene data show CDR1 as SGHNT and CDR2 as YYREEE (reference sequence). The CDR3 nucleotides are TGTGCCAGCAGCTTACCCGTTGGCTATGGCTACACCTTC. Translation: CASSLPVGYGYTF.